This paragraph covers one T cell receptor (beta chain) sequence. Its antigen is still unknown. TCRdb's table, derived via immunoSEQ multiplex PCR, lists solely in-frame clones and lacks some. The data contain 95,000 to 150,000 clones, approximately 92% of them singletons. J lost 7 bases, V lost 3 bases, and 4 bases had no gene match. CDR1 is SNHLY, CDR2 FYNNEI, per germline. There are 15 residues in the CDR3. The data originate from a study of T cell responses to AZD1222 COVID-19 vaccine. Study-wide results and limits: The study found Spike-specific TCR breadth and depth rose after two AZD1222 doses. Clonal diversity was possibly underestimated; the donors were predominantly white British and more often female.

The specimen comprised peripheral blood, sampled 28 days after the second AZD1222 dose. The genes are TRBV2 and TRBJ1-6; 9 bases are shared with TRBD1. This clonotype originated in an adult who received the AZD1222 COVID-19 vaccine. This CDR3 is CASSDYGTGNSPLHF. DNA for the CDR3: TGTGCCAGCAGTGATTATGGGACAGGGAATTCACCCCTCCACTTT. Using reference TRBV2 and TRBJ1-6 for the parts outside the CDR3, the full variable domain is EPEVTQTPSHQVTQMGQEVILRCVPISNHLYFYWYRQILGQKVEFLVSFYNNEISEKSEIFDDQFSVERPDGSNFTLKIRSTKLEDSAMYFCASSDYGTGNSPLHFGNGTRLTVT.